The 32 T cell receptor beta chains below were found in one sample sequenced in a study of blood T cell repertoires in COVID-19. Using immunoSEQ multiplex PCR, the repertoire was profiled, and TCRdb retains in-frame clones only, with some absent. The data hold 350,000 to 400,000 clones, with approximately 90% observed a single time. The sample comprised PBMCs or T cells enriched from blood (not recorded which). The receptors derive from a woman aged 18-29 years who had recovered from COVID-19.

This chain uses TRBV27 with TRBJ1-1; no firm D call. The V end was cut by 6 bases, the J end by 4 bases, with 9 bases between. Germline CDR1 is MNHEY and CDR2 is SMNVEV (reference sequence). The CDR3 covers 12 residues. Here the CDR3 DNA reads TGTGCCAGCAGCCCCTTCGGCACTGAAGCTTTCTTT. It codes for CASSPFGTEAFF.

This clone has more than one count but fewer than ten. The chain has TRBV7-9 and TRBJ1-2, with D tentatively TRBD1 (6 bases). The CDR3 contains 15 residues. V lost 3 bases to trimming and J lost 5 bases, with 16 bases between them. The germline gives CDR1 SEHNR, CDR2 FQNEAQ (reference sequence). The CDR3 bases are TGTGCCAGCAGCTTTCAAGGACAGCCCCTTTATGGCTACACCTTC. Its translation is CASSFQGQPLYGYTF.

This chain uses TRBV4-3 with TRBJ2-5; TRBD2 matches at 14 bases. The CDR3 loop spans 16 amino acids. Germline CDR1 LGHNA, CDR2 YSLEER. J gave up 3 bases and V 2 bases, and 2 bases lay outside the gene matches. Written as DNA, the CDR3 is TGCGCCAGCAGCCAATTGACTAGCGGGGGGGAAGAGACCCAGTACTTC. Its translation: CASSQLTSGGEETQYF.

As to this clone: The sample has other DNA sequences that encode this CDR3 too. The chain has TRBV2 and TRBJ1-5; possibly TRBD1 for D (6 bases). Germline V gene lookup returns CDR1 SNHLY and CDR2 FYNNEI. The CDR3 contains 13 residues. Trimming removed 7 bases from V and 1 base from J, with 8 bases in between. In DNA form, the CDR3 reads TGTGCCAGCAACAGGGACAGCAATCAGCCCCAGCATTTT. Protein sequence: CASNRDSNQPQHF.

The chain is built from TRBV6-2 or TRBV6-3 and TRBJ1-3; D possibly corresponds to TRBD1 (6 bases). Germline CDR1 MNHEY, CDR2 SVGEGT. The V and J ends lost 4 bases and 4 bases respectively, with 20 bases between them. CDR3 length: 17 amino acids. In DNA, the CDR3 is TGTGCCAGCAGTTCGCCTCTGTGGGGGCTACCCGGAAACACCATATATTTT. Protein: CASSSPLWGLPGNTIYF.

This sequence joins TRBV6-2 or TRBV6-3 and TRBJ2-7; tentatively, D is TRBD1 (5 bases). The CDR3 has 17 amino acids. The germline gives CDR1 MNHEY, CDR2 SVGEGT. Trimming left V 5 bases short and J 4 bases short, with 24 bases between. The CDR3 sequence is CASSKRSGPQGLYEQYF. CDR3 nucleotides: TGTGCCAGCAGTAAACGCAGTGGGCCGCAGGGCCTTTACGAGCAGTACTTC.

The chain links TRBV6-5 to TRBJ1-2, with 8 bases aligning to TRBD1. V lost 3 bases and J lost 6; bases outside the gene matches: 6. This CDR3 is built from 14 residues. The germline gives CDR1 MNHEY, CDR2 SVGAGI. The DNA for the CDR3 is TGTGCCAGCAGTTATACAGGGGGTGGAAATGGCTACACCTTC. Translation gives CASSYTGGGNGYTF.

The chain carries TRBV5-1 and TRBJ2-3; 8 positions agree with TRBD2. V lost 4 bases, J lost 8 bases, and 18 bases stayed unmatched. In germline, CDR1 is SGHRS, CDR2 YFSETQ. The CDR3 runs to 17 residues. The CDR3 region is CASSQPSPGGGMGTQYF. CDR3 DNA: TGCGCCAGCAGCCAACCCAGCCCCGGGGGGGGTATGGGTACGCAGTATTTT.

The rearrangement joins TRBV7-2 to TRBJ1-5; D uncertain. This CDR3 comprises 14 residues. The V and J ends lost 5 bases and 2 bases respectively, with 10 bases between them. The germline CDR1 and CDR2 sequences are SGHTA and FQGNSA. The CDR3 nucleotides are TGTGCCAGCAGCCCCGCGATCGGCAATCAGCCCCAGCATTTT. This encodes CASSPAIGNQPQHF.

The chain carries TRBV5-1 and TRBJ2-5, with a weak D call TRBD2 (6 bases). Trimming shortened V by 7 bases and J by 7 bases, and 17 bases separated the two germline ends. Per germline, CDR1 SGHRS and CDR2 YFSETQ. This CDR3 comprises 13 residues. The CDR3 protein is CASRKGLDGTQYF. CDR3 sequence (DNA): TGCGCCAGCCGAAAGGGACTTGACGGGACCCAGTACTTC.

The V and J genes are TRBV14 and TRBJ2-2, with 7 nucleotides matching TRBD2. This CDR3 has 15 residues. Unmatched junction bases numbered 5, after V lost 4 bases and J lost 3 bases. CDR1 is SGHDN and CDR2 is FVKESK in the germline V gene. The CDR3 reads CASSLGGLYTGELFF. CDR3 nucleotides: TGTGCCAGCAGCCTCGGGGGGTTATACACCGGGGAGCTGTTTTTT.

The chain combines TRBV5-1 with TRBJ2-3; TRBD2 might be the D (6 bases). The CDR3 runs 14 residues. Trimming shortened V by 8 bases and J by 3 bases, and 16 bases separated the two germline ends. Germline CDR1 SGHRS, CDR2 YFSETQ. Here the CDR3 DNA reads TGCGCCAGTAGACTAGTTCAGGTGACAGATACGCAGTATTTT. It translates to CASRLVQVTDTQYF.

This sequence joins TRBV30 and TRBJ2-3; 14 bases are shared with TRBD2. The CDR3 extends over 16 amino acids. From germline, CDR1 is GTSNPN and CDR2 SVGIG (reference sequence). The junction had 7 bases not matched to a gene; V was cut back by 2 bases and J by 6 bases. CDR3 DNA: TGTGCCTGGAGTCCTGGGACTAGCGGGGGAGGGGATACGCAGTATTTT. It is translated as CAWSPGTSGGGDTQYF.

This chain joins TRBV7-2 and TRBJ1-3; the match to TRBD1 covers 8 bases. Germline-derived CDR1 and CDR2 are SGHTA and FQGNSA. The junction had 3 bases not matched to a gene; V was cut back by 5 bases and J by 0 bases. CDR3 length: 15 amino acids. The DNA of the CDR3 is TGTGCCAGCAGCACGGACAGGGCCTCTGGAAACACCATATATTTT. This translates into CASSTDRASGNTIYF.

The rearrangement links TRBV12-3 or TRBV12-4 to TRBJ1-5; D call uncertain. The CDR3 covers 13 residues. Trimming left V 6 bases short and J 5 bases short, with 11 bases between. CDR3 loop: CASSRGSYQPQHF. CDR3 DNA sequence: TGTGCCAGCAGCCGAGGGAGTTATCAGCCCCAGCATTTT.

The chain couples TRBV2 to TRBJ2-7; a weak D match, TRBD1 (7 bases). CDR1 is SNHLY and CDR2 is FYNNEI in the germline V gene. The CDR3 contains 13 residues. V was trimmed by 6 bases and J by 3 bases, leaving 12 bases between them. This CDR3 reads CASRGGQYYEQYF. As DNA, the CDR3 is TGTGCCAGCAGGGGGGGACAGTACTACGAGCAGTACTTC.

The chain is built from TRBV3-1 (or the pseudogene TRBV3-2) and TRBJ1-2, with TRBD1 identical over 7 bases. The germline V gene encodes CDR1 LGHDT and CDR2 YNNKEL (reference sequence). Trimming removed 5 bases from V and 5 bases from J; junction bases left unmatched: 8. There are 14 residues in the CDR3. This CDR3 is CASSYRGQEYGYTF. Written as DNA, the CDR3 is TGTGCCAGCAGCTATAGAGGACAGGAGTATGGCTACACCTTC.

The V gene is TRBV25-1, the J gene TRBJ1-1, with 9 bases matching TRBD1. V lost 5 bases, J lost 10 bases, and 5 bases stayed unmatched. There are 12 residues in the CDR3. From germline, CDR1 is MGHDK and CDR2 SYGVNS. The DNA of the CDR3 is TGTGCCAGCAGTATCGACAGGGGGAGAGCTTTCTTT. The encoded protein is CASSIDRGRAFF.

V is TRBV7-9 and J is TRBJ1-4; no clear D. This CDR3 spans 17 amino acids. The germline V gene has CDR1 SEHNR and CDR2 FQNEAQ (reference sequence). Trimming removed 2 bases at V and 0 bases at J, with 13 bases between. The CDR3 region is CASSLNAGRATNEKLFF. For the CDR3, the DNA is TGTGCCAGCAGCTTAAATGCGGGTCGGGCAACTAATGAAAAACTGTTTTTT.

This chain connects TRBV28 to TRBJ1-6, with D possibly being TRBD1 (6 bases). This CDR3 region has 14 residues. The V end lost 3 bases, the J end lost 9 bases, and 12 bases lay between the germline ends. The V gene's germline CDR1 is MDHEN and CDR2 SYDVKM. This CDR3 reads CASSLGRGGSPLHF. The CDR3 DNA reads as TGTGCCAGCAGTTTGGGCAGGGGTGGTTCACCCCTCCACTTT.

The CDR3 here is CASSPGQGVFMPQHF. The DNA of the CDR3 is TGTGCCAGCTCCCCTGGACAGGGCGTCTTTATGCCCCAGCATTTT. V usage is TRBV18 and J usage is TRBJ1-5; 8 bases fit TRBD1. J was trimmed by 9 bases and V by 6 bases; bases with no gene match: 13. Germline lookup yields CDR1 KGHSH and CDR2 LQKENI. CDR3 length: 15 amino acids.

The chain joins TRBV30 to TRBJ1-2, with 7 bases matching TRBD1. The CDR3 has 16 amino acids. The germline V gene has CDR1 GTSNPN and CDR2 SVGIG (reference sequence). V gave up 1 base and J gave up 4 bases; unmatched junction bases: 12. CDR3 residues: CAWSDRTGFPRYGYTF. The CDR3 nucleotides read TGTGCCTGGAGTGATCGGACAGGATTTCCTCGCTATGGCTACACCTTC. Drawing the rest from reference TRBV30 and TRBJ1-2, the complete variable domain is SQTIHQWPATLVQPVGSPLSLECTVEGTSNPNLYWYRQAAGRGLQLLFYSVGIGQISSEVPQNLSASRPQDRQFILSSKKLLLSDSGFYLCAWSDRTGFPRYGYTFGSGTRLTVV.

This clone showed up just a few times. Relative to the germline gene, one junction end is altered; a read error may explain this. V usage is TRBV7-7 and J usage is TRBJ1-6; D may be TRBD1 (5 bases). The germline gives CDR1 SSHAT, CDR2 FNYEAQ (reference sequence). The CDR3 runs 18 residues. CDR3 nucleotides: TGTGCTAGCAGCTTAGGGGCGGGGAGGAGCTCCTATAATTCACCCCTCCACTTT. This gives the protein CASSLGAGRSSYNSPLHF.

This chain uses TRBV7-8 with TRBJ2-6; D is perhaps TRBD2 (6 bases). CDR3 length: 16 residues. Germline V CDR1 and CDR2: SGHVS, FQNEAQ. The V and J ends lost 2 bases and 2 bases respectively, with 10 bases between them. CDR3: CASSLFGGTGANVLTF. The DNA of the CDR3 is TGTGCCAGCAGCTTATTCGGGGGAACTGGGGCCAACGTCCTGACTTTC.

V gene TRBV4-1 combines with J gene TRBJ1-1, with TRBD1 matching over 9 bases. Germline CDR1 reads MGHRA; CDR2 reads YSYEKL. The CDR3 is made up of 17 amino acids. V lost 0 bases, J lost 2 bases, and 7 bases stayed unmatched. The CDR3 bases are TGCGCCAGCAGCCAAGATACAGGGGGCTTGGGTAACACTGAAGCTTTCTTT. It codes for CASSQDTGGLGNTEAFF.

V usage is TRBV2 and J usage is TRBJ2-4; D possibly corresponds to TRBD1 (6 bases). The length of the CDR3 is 12 residues. Trimming removed 11 bases at V and 7 bases at J, with 15 bases between. The germline V gene has CDR1 SNHLY and CDR2 FYNNEI. For the CDR3, the DNA is TGTGCCCAAGCAGGACAGACCAACATTCAGTACTTC. Residues: CAQAGQTNIQYF.

The V and J genes are TRBV6-2 or TRBV6-3 and TRBJ2-7; 7 bases match TRBD2. V shed 5 bases and J 2 bases; nucleotides not matched to a gene: 6. The CDR3 is 14 residues long. CDR1 MNHEY and CDR2 SVGEGT come from the germline V gene. The CDR3: CASSDSGYTYEQYF. As DNA, the CDR3 is TGTGCCAGCAGTGATAGCGGGTACACCTACGAGCAGTACTTC.

The genes are TRBV11-2 and TRBJ1-3; no definite D call. Trimming stripped 5 bases from V and 0 bases from J, with 14 bases between. This CDR3 comprises 16 residues. Germline-derived CDR1 and CDR2 are SGHAT and FQNNGV. The CDR3 sequence: CASSTRTFLSGNTIYF. CDR3 coding DNA: TGTGCCAGCAGCACGCGGACTTTTCTCTCTGGAAACACCATATATTTT.

This clone occurred once. The V and J genes are TRBV6-1 and TRBJ2-1; 8 bases are a match to TRBD1. The CDR3 runs to 12 residues. With 2 bases clipped from V and 16 bases from J, the junction kept 7 bases outside the gene matches. Germline V gene data show CDR1 as MNHNS and CDR2 as SASEGT. Here the CDR3 DNA reads TGTGCCAGCAGTGAACGAGCCGGACAGGGCTTCTTC. Amino acid sequence: CASSERAGQGFF.

V and J are TRBV9 and TRBJ2-1; TRBD1 aligns across 8 bases. Germline V gene sequence: CDR1 SGDLS, CDR2 YYNGEE. The ends lost 0 bases at V and 7 bases at J; junction bases unmatched: 3. There are 14 residues in the CDR3. The CDR3 here is CASSVDRGWNEQFF. The CDR3 DNA reads as TGTGCCAGCAGCGTAGACAGGGGGTGGAATGAGCAGTTCTTC. Filled out from reference TRBV9 and TRBJ2-1, the complete variable domain reads DSGVTQTPKHLITATGQRVTLRCSPRSGDLSVYWYQQSLDQGLQFLIQYYNGEERAKGNILERFSAQQFPDLHSELNLSSLELGDSALYFCASSVDRGWNEQFFGPGTRLTVL.

V and J are TRBV5-5 and TRBJ2-4; TRBD2 aligns across 10 bases. The CDR3 has 20 amino acids. Germline V gives CDR1 SGHKS, CDR2 YYEKEE (reference sequence). V was pared by 0 bases and J by 3 bases, with 15 bases of the junction left unmatched. CDR3 region: CASSLVGTSASGGDKNIQYF. DNA of the CDR3: TGTGCCAGCAGCTTGGTTGGGACTAGCGCTTCCGGGGGGGACAAAAACATTCAGTACTTC. The variable domain in full, with the rest retrieved from reference TRBV5-5 and TRBJ2-4, is DAGVTQSPTHLIKTRGQQVTLRCSPISGHKSVSWYQQVLGQGPQFIFQYYEKEERGRGNFPDRFSARQFPNYSSELNVNALLLGDSALYLCASSLVGTSASGGDKNIQYFGAGTRLSVL.

The rearrangement joins TRBV11-3 to TRBJ2-2; D unresolved. From germline, CDR1 is SGHNT and CDR2 YENEEA. This CDR3 has 14 residues. The germline V and J ends were trimmed by 0 bases and 4 bases, with 6 bases remaining between them. Here the CDR3 DNA reads TGTGCCAGCAGCTTAGATCCGGGCACCGGGGAGCTGTTTTTT. It specifies CASSLDPGTGELFF.